These T cell receptor beta chains were read from a single sample in a study of blood T cell repertoires in COVID-19. Profiling relied on immunoSEQ multiplex PCR, and the TCRdb table lists in-frame clones only, not all of them. The sample yields 150,000 to 200,000 clones, approximately 80% seen once. Source material: PBMCs or T cells enriched from blood (not recorded which). The receptors were gathered from a man aged 55 to 70 who had been exposed to COVID-19. CDR3s include the opening cysteine and the closing phenylalanine or tryptophan.

v_call cdr3_aa
TRBV18 CASSPQEVRSYEQYF
TRBV19 CASSPGQGLRNYEQYF
TRBV5-4 CASSRLGGMNTGELFF
TRBV15 CATSPTGGEKLFF
TRBV10-2 CASSGTGTVNSPLHF
TRBV27 CARAGTAPYEQYF
TRBV27 CASSLSWDSSYEQYF
TRBV6-1 CASSEVSGQGANTEAFF
TRBV5-4 CASSTMNLEQYF
TRBV24-1 CATRGRGGAQETQYF
TRBV7-6 CASSLGGTSGSPKNIQYF
TRBV7-7 CASSLGPSGNTGELFF
TRBV10-3 CAISEFGTGGDTGELFF
TRBV10-3 CAISEPPSATNEKLFF
TRBV14 CASSQLTAALREQFF
TRBV5-4 CASSFKRYNEQFF
TRBV13 CASSHDRVSTDTQYF
TRBV28 CASSLLIGGGDGYTF
TRBV27 CASSPSVGQGNQPQHF
TRBV29-1 CSGTTGTGDEAFF
TRBV29-1 CSVGGTGGPHEQFF
TRBV3-1/TRBV3-2 CASTIGRSGNEQFF
TRBV5-1 CASSLDEGPQHF
TRBV6-2/TRBV6-3 CASSYRGALNTGELFF
TRBV15 CATRRASGKLSTNEQFF
TRBV5-6 CASSPAGGLNTGELFF
TRBV7-2 CASSLARGYEQYF
TRBV30 CARNLRTQYF
TRBV19 CASSRGVSGANVLTF
TRBV9 CASSPGQGYNYGYTF
TRBV27 CASSPGLGIYEQYF
TRBV7-6 CASSLASSGRSSYEQYF
TRBV5-4 CASSLEGQGAAGFFGTEAFF
TRBV29-1 CSSRGGPGTEAFF
TRBV14 CASSQEGLEQFF
TRBV19 CASSFPRGIGNQPQHF
TRBV10-3 CAISDLPISYGYTF
TRBV19 CASRGQGAINEQFF
TRBV2 CASSPTSWASNQPQHF
TRBV19 CASSPSGSGNEQFF
TRBV9 CASSVAEGAPYGYTF
TRBV7-6 CASSPRLYEQYF
TRBV7-2 CASSRNGGDGYTF
TRBV11-2 CASSHALVGQMSKGGGYTF
TRBV6-4 CASSSCVGQDPNEKLFF
TRBV19 CASREGAGLDTQYF
TRBV3-1/TRBV3-2 CASSPGPSSYNEQFF
TRBV7-3 CASSLYNDEQFF
TRBV6-5 CASSNSNQPQHF
TRBV19 CASSPGERRETQYF
TRBV5-1 CASSPGQGNEKLFF
TRBV7-9 CASSRTGSEQYF
TRBV20-1 CSASSFAGGRGTGELFF